Reported below is one T cell receptor (beta chain). Germline and junction disagree at one end, which may indicate a read error. This CDR3 contains 12 residues. From germline, CDR1 is GTSNPN and CDR2 SVGIG (reference sequence). These data belong to a study of T cell changes during pregnancy in multiple sclerosis. TCRdb keeps only in-frame clones here, not all; method: immunoSEQ multiplex PCR. This sample has tens of thousands of clones, with 65% to 90% found just once. This sample comprised CD4+ T cells from peripheral blood mononuclear cells, obtained in the first trimester of pregnancy. The chain combines TRBV30 with TRBJ2-7; TRBD2 is a possible D gene (5 bases). The TCR comes from a female donor in good health, enrolled as a control in a pregnancy study. Here the CDR3 DNA reads TGCGGCAGCGGTGGGAGTCCCTACGAGCAGTACTTC. This gives the protein CGSGGSPYEQYF.